A selection of T cell receptor beta chains follows, all from one sample in a study of blood T cell repertoires in COVID-19. Here immunoSEQ multiplex PCR was the method, and the copy in TCRdb shows in-frame clones only, minus some. The sample contains about 240,000 clones, around 86% of which appear only once. Sequenced material: PBMCs or T cells enriched from blood (not recorded which). The receptors stem from a woman aged 40 to 49 with acute COVID-19. CDR3s include the opening cysteine and the closing phenylalanine or tryptophan. Fields, in order: J gene, clone size, D gene, V gene, CDR3 protein, CDR3 DNA. A D gene is named only where the DNA matches it firmly. The size field is filled for only some rows; it gives once, few, many or a size class.

>TRBJ2-1|few|TRBD2|TRBV7-9
CASRLARLAGVLNEQFF
TGTGCCAGCAGACTAGCCCGATTAGCGGGGGTACTCAATGAGCAGTTCTTC
>TRBJ2-1|.|.|TRBV5-1
CASSLSAASNNEQFF
TGCGCCAGCAGCCTCTCCGCGGCCTCAAACAATGAGCAGTTCTTC
>TRBJ1-1|.|.|TRBV12-3/TRBV12-4
CASSLTGPEAFF
TGTGCCAGCAGTTTAACAGGCCCTGAAGCTTTCTTT
>TRBJ2-1|.|TRBD2|TRBV5-1
CASSLNPRGLTDNEQFF
TGCGCCAGCAGCTTGAACCCGAGGGGACTAACTGACAATGAGCAGTTCTTC
>TRBJ2-7|.|.|TRBV5-4
CASSERGAGREQYF
TGTGCCAGCAGCGAACGCGGGGCGGGTCGGGAGCAGTACTTC
>TRBJ2-6|.|TRBD2|TRBV3-1/TRBV3-2
CASSLSGPGANVLTF
TGTGCCAGCAGCCTTAGCGGGCCTGGGGCCAACGTCCTGACTTTC
>TRBJ2-6|.|.|TRBV4-2
CASSQENRGAGANVLTF
TGTGCCAGCAGCCAAGAGAATCGGGGAGCTGGGGCCAACGTCCTGACTTTC
>TRBJ2-2|.|.|TRBV7-3
CASSLAGGTGELFF
TGTGCCAGCAGCTTAGCGGGTGGCACCGGGGAGCTGTTTTTT
>TRBJ2-7|once|TRBD2|TRBV14
CASSHFSGRAQYEQYF
TGTGCCAGCAGCCACTTTAGCGGGAGGGCACAGTACGAGCAGTACTTC
>TRBJ2-7|.|TRBD1|TRBV27
CASSLGQGFYEQYF
TGTGCCAGCAGCCTGGGACAGGGATTTTACGAGCAGTACTTC
>TRBJ1-4|.|.|TRBV29-1
CSVEVAAGGPIEKLFF
TGCAGCGTTGAAGTGGCGGCAGGAGGACCGATTGAAAAACTGTTTTTT
>TRBJ1-1|.|.|TRBV5-1
CASSRTTGNTEAFF
TGCGCCAGCAGCCGAACGACAGGGAACACTGAAGCTTTCTTT
>TRBJ1-5|.|.|TRBV27
CASSRTPYWQGKRGCNQPQHF
TGTGCCAGCAGCCGAACTCCATATTGGCAGGGGAAGAGGGGTTGCAATCAGCCCCAGCATTTT
>TRBJ1-5|.|TRBD1|TRBV5-8
CASSLYRGQEGQPQHF
TGTGCCAGCAGCTTGTACAGGGGGCAGGAGGGTCAGCCCCAGCATTTT
>TRBJ2-4|.|TRBD1|TRBV11-3
CASSLEGGRAKNIQYF
TGTGCCAGCAGCTTAGAAGGGGGCAGGGCCAAAAACATTCAGTACTTC
>TRBJ1-1|.|.|TRBV3-1/TRBV3-2
CASSQESRGNTEAFF
TGTGCCAGCAGCCAAGAAAGCAGGGGAAACACTGAAGCTTTCTTT
>TRBJ2-3|once|.|TRBV5-4
CASSFVRAGDTQYF
TGTGCCAGCAGCTTTGTCAGGGCGGGGGATACGCAGTATTTT
>TRBJ2-5|.|.|TRBV11-3
CASSLEGPGGETQYF
TGTGCCAGCAGCTTAGAAGGCCCAGGAGGGGAGACCCAGTACTTC
>TRBJ1-2|.|.|TRBV6-5
CASRSRRGGLNGYTF
TGTGCCAGCAGGTCGAGGCGCGGGGGACTAAATGGCTACACCTTC
>TRBJ2-1|.|.|TRBV4-1
CASSQIVTPYNEQFF
TGCGCCAGCAGCCAAATTGTGACACCCTACAATGAGCAGTTCTTC
>TRBJ2-7|.|TRBD2|TRBV5-1
CASSDGLAFGEQYF
TGCGCCAGCAGCGATGGACTAGCGTTCGGCGAGCAGTACTTC
>TRBJ2-5|.|.|TRBV7-6
CASSLVGGGTFPQETQYF
TGTGCCAGCAGCTTAGTGGGAGGAGGGACTTTCCCCCAAGAGACCCAGTACTTC
>TRBJ1-1|.|.|TRBV30
CAWSADSLKGTEAFF
TGTGCCTGGAGTGCAGACAGCCTCAAGGGCACTGAAGCTTTCTTT
>TRBJ2-7|few|TRBD2|TRBV11-2
CASSPIGTSGRALDEQYF
TGTGCCAGCAGCCCGATCGGGACTAGCGGGAGGGCCTTGGACGAGCAGTACTTC
>TRBJ2-3|.|TRBD2|TRBV5-1
CASSPGLAGGRDTQYF
TGCGCCAGCAGCCCGGGACTAGCGGGAGGACGAGATACGCAGTATTTT
>TRBJ2-7|.|.|TRBV6-1
CASSEAPGRSYEQYF
TGTGCCAGCAGTGAAGCTCCAGGGCGCTCCTACGAGCAGTACTTC
>TRBJ2-6|.|TRBD1|TRBV10-3
CAIRGTVGSGANVLTF
TGTGCCATCAGAGGGACAGTTGGGTCTGGGGCCAACGTCCTGACTTTC
>TRBJ1-2|.|TRBD1|TRBV5-4
CASSLEGQGTYGYTF
TGTGCCAGCAGCTTGGAGGGACAGGGGACCTATGGCTACACCTTC
>TRBJ2-5|.|TRBD2|TRBV5-4
CASSSRTSGKETQYF
TGTGCCAGCAGCTCGCGGACTAGCGGGAAGGAGACCCAGTACTTC
>TRBJ2-7|few|.|TRBV6-5
CASRERFEQYF
TGTGCCAGCAGAGAGAGGTTCGAGCAGTACTTC
>TRBJ1-6|.|.|TRBV5-6
CASSGLPIGSPPLHF
TGTGCCAGCAGCGGCCTACCCATCGGGTCCCCACCCCTCCACTTT
>TRBJ1-6|many|.|TRBV11-2
CASSLGLDSPLHF
TGTGCCAGCAGCTTAGGGTTAGATTCACCCCTCCACTTT
>TRBJ2-7|.|.|TRBV7-8
CASTSSYEQYF
TGTGCCAGCACTAGCAGTTACGAGCAGTACTTC
>TRBJ2-1|.|.|TRBV10-1
CASSGTRYNEQFF
TGCGCCAGCAGTGGAACACGCTACAATGAGCAGTTCTTC
>TRBJ2-7|.|TRBD2|TRBV27
CASSLLAGGPYEQYF
TGTGCCAGCAGCCTCCTAGCGGGAGGGCCCTACGAGCAGTACTTC
>TRBJ1-5|.|.|TRBV19
CASSIETSPNQPQHF
TGTGCCAGTAGTATTGAGACAAGCCCTAATCAGCCCCAGCATTTT
>TRBJ2-3|.|TRBD2|TRBV4-1
CASSQVLTSGRDTQYF
TGCGCCAGCAGCCAAGTCCTGACTAGCGGACGGGATACGCAGTATTTT
>TRBJ2-1|once|.|TRBV9
CASSVSGAFYNEQFF
TGTGCCAGCAGCGTTTCAGGGGCCTTTTACAATGAGCAGTTCTTC
>TRBJ2-5|.|TRBD2|TRBV10-3
CATATGGGLRGETQYF
TGTGCCACCGCGACGGGGGGAGGCCTGAGAGGAGAGACCCAGTACTTC
>TRBJ2-5|.|.|TRBV3-1/TRBV3-2
CASSQSVALETQYF
TGTGCCAGCAGCCAGTCAGTAGCTCTTGAGACCCAGTACTTC
>TRBJ1-4|.|.|TRBV9
CASSVGGADEKLFF
TGTGCCAGCAGCGTAGGTGGGGCGGATGAAAAACTGTTTTTT
>TRBJ2-5|.|TRBD1|TRBV2
CASSGDRGFTQYF
TGTGCCAGCAGTGGGGACAGGGGTTTTACCCAGTACTTC
>TRBJ1-6|few|.|TRBV28
CASSSGEGSGSPLHF
TGTGCCAGCAGTTCCGGAGAGGGTTCGGGTTCACCCCTCCACTTT
>TRBJ2-7|.|.|TRBV11-3
CASSFETETYEQYF
TGTGCCAGCAGCTTCGAGACGGAGACCTACGAGCAGTACTTC
>TRBJ1-2|once|TRBD1|TRBV30
CAWSRGQNYGYTF
TGTGCCTGGAGTCGGGGACAGAACTATGGCTACACCTTC
>TRBJ1-1|.|.|TRBV30
CAWNREVANTEAFF
TGTGCCTGGAATCGGGAGGTGGCTAACACTGAAGCTTTCTTT
>TRBJ2-5|.|.|TRBV7-9
CASSFRSQNQETQYF
TGTGCCAGCAGCTTCCGATCACAGAACCAAGAGACCCAGTACTTC
>TRBJ1-1|.|.|TRBV12-3/TRBV12-4
CASLDQGPTEAFF
TGTGCCAGCCTAGACCAGGGGCCCACTGAAGCTTTCTTT
>TRBJ2-3|.|TRBD2|TRBV3-1/TRBV3-2
CASSHVLGRVVTDTQYF
TGTGCCAGCAGCCATGTTCTCGGGAGGGTGGTCACAGATACGCAGTATTTT
>TRBJ2-5|.|TRBD1|TRBV19
CASSIMKGALETQYF
TGTGCCAGTAGTATAATGAAGGGGGCGCTGGAGACCCAGTACTTC